This TCR beta chain was sequenced during a study of naive and memory T cell subsets. The V end was cut by 2 bases, the J end by 3 bases, with 5 bases between. The germline CDR1 and CDR2 sequences are MNHEY and SMNVEV (reference sequence). The CDR3 contains 12 residues. Both TRBC1 and TRBC2 were covered by a beta constant-region primer of two equimolar oligonucleotides. The ligated cDNA underwent four PCR rounds using SP2 and nested alpha and beta constant-region primers. TCRdb re-analysed the UMI-ligation and nested PCR reads in MiXCR, keeping a single row per CDR3 protein. The data show over 65,000 distinct CDR3 sequences, approximately 9.2% seen once. Separate alpha and beta amplification began at the second PCR step. This clonotype was picked up many times.

The receptor was isolated from a human donor in good health. The V gene is TRBV27, the J gene TRBJ2-7, with D perhaps matching TRBD1 (5 bases). Sample: naive CD8+ T cells from blood. The CDR3 DNA reads as TGTGCCAGCAGTTTAAGGGGCTACGAGCAGTACTTC. Translation gives CASSLRGYEQYF.